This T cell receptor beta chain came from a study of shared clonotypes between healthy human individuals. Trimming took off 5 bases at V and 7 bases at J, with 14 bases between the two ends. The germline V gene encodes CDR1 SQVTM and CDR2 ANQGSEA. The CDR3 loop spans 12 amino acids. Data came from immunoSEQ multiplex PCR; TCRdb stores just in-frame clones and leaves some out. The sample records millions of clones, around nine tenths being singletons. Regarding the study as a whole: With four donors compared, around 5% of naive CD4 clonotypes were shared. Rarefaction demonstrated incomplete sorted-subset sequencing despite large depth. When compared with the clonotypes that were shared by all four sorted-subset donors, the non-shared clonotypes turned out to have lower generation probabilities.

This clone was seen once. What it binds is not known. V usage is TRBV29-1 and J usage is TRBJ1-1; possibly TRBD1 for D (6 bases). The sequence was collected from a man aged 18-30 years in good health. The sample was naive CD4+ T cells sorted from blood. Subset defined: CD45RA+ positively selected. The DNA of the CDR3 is TGCAGCGTTAGAACAGGGTATATTGAAGCTTTCTTT. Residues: CSVRTGYIEAFF.